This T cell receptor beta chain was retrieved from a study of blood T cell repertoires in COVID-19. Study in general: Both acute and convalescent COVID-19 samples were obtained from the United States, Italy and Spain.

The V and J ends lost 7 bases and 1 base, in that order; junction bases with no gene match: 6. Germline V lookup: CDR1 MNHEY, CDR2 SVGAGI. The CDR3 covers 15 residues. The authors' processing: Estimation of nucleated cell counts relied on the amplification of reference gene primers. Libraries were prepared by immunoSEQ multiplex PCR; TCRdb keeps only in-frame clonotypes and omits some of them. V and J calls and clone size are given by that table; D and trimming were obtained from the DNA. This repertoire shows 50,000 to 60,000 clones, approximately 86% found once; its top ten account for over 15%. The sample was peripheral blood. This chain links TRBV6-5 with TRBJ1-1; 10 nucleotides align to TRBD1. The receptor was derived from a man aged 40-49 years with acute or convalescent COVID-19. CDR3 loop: CASNPGQGKNTEAFF. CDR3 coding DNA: TGTGCCAGCAATCCGGGACAGGGGAAGAACACTGAAGCTTTCTTT.